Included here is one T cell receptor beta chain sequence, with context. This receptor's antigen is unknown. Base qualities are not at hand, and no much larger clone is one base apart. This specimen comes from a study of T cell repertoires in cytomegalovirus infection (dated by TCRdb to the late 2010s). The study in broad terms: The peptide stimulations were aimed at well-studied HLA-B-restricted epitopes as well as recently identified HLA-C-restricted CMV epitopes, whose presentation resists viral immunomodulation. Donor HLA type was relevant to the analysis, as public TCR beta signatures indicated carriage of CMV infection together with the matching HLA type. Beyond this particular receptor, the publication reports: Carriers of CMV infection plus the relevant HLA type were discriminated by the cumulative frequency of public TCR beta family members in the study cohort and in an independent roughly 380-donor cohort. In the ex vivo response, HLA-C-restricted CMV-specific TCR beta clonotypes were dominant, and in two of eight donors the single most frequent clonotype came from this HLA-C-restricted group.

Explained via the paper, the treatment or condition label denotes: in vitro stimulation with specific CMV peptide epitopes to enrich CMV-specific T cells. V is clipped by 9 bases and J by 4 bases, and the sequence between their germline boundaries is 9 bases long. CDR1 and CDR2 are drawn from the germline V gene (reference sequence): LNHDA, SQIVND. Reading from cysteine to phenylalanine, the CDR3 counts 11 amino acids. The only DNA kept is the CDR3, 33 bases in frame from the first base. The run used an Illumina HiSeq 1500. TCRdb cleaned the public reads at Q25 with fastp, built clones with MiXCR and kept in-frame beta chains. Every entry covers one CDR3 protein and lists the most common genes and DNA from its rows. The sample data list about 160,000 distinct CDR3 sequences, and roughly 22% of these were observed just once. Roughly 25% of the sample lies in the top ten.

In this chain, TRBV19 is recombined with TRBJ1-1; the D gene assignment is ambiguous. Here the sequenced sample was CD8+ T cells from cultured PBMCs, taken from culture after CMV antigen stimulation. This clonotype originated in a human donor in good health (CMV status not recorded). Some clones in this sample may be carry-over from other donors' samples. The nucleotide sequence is TGTGCCAGCAGAGACGGCACTGAAGCTTTCTTT. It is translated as CASRDGTEAFF.